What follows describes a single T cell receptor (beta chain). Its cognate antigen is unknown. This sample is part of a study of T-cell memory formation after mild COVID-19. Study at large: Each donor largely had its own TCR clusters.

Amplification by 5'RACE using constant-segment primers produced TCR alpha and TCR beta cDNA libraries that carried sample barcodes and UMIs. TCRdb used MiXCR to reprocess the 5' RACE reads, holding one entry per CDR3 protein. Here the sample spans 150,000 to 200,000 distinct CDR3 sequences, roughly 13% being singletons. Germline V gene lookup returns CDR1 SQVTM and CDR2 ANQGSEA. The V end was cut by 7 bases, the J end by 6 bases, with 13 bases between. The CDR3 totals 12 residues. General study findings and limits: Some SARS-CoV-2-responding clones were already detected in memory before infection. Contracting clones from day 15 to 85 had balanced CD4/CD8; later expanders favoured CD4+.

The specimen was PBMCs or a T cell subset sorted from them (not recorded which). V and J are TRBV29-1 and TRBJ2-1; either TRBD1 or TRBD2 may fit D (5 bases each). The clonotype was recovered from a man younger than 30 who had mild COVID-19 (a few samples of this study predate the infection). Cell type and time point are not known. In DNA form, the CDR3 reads TGCAGCGCTGAGAGGGGAGTCAATGAGCAGTTCTTC. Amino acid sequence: CSAERGVNEQFF.